Listed below are T cell receptor beta chains from one sample, sequenced in a study of blood T cell repertoires in COVID-19. Sequencing used immunoSEQ multiplex PCR; TCRdb keeps in-frame clones, though not all of them. Of about 150,000 clones listed, roughly 80% are singletons. Sequencing was carried out using peripheral blood. The receptors stem from a woman of 80 years or more with acute or convalescent COVID-19. Both conserved end residues are part of each CDR3. The D gene is left open where the match is weak. A clone size is listed for some rows: how often the clone was seen (once, few, many), or a class if it is expanded.

v_gene	j_gene	d_gene	abundance	CDR3nt	CDR3aa
TRBV18	TRBJ2-3	-	-	TGTGCCAGCTCACCATCGAACAGGGTCTATCAAAATACGCAGTATTTT	CASSPSNRVYQNTQYF
TRBV10-3	TRBJ1-2	-	once	TGTGCCATCAGTGAGTCCCGGGATGGGAGAGCGGGCTACACCTTC	CAISESRDGRAGYTF
TRBV5-4	TRBJ1-4	-	few	TGTGCCAGCAGCTTGGGCCCTCCAGGGGCTAATGAAAAACTGTTTTTT	CASSLGPPGANEKLFF
TRBV11-2	TRBJ2-7	TRBD1	-	TGTGCCAGCAGCTTAGGAGACTACAGGGGCTACGAGCAGTACTTC	CASSLGDYRGYEQYF
TRBV5-5	TRBJ1-2	TRBD1	once	TGTGCCAGCAGCCGAGGGACAGGGGTTAAGGGCTACACCTTC	CASSRGTGVKGYTF
TRBV27	TRBJ2-5	-	-	TGTGCCAGCAGTTTCATTCCACAGGGGAGGGAGACCCAGTACTTC	CASSFIPQGRETQYF
TRBV30	TRBJ1-2	-	-	TGTGCCTGGAGTGTAGGCCATCGGGATGGCTACACCTTC	CAWSVGHRDGYTF
TRBV19	TRBJ1-1	-	-	TGTGCCACTGCAAGTGCCGACAGATACAACACTGAAGCTTTCTTT	CATASADRYNTEAFF
TRBV29-1	TRBJ1-1	-	few	TGCAGCGTTGAGGTACAGGGGAACACTGAAGCTTTCTTT	CSVEVQGNTEAFF
TRBV6-5	TRBJ1-2	TRBD1	-	TGTGCCAGCAGTTACTCTAGACAGGGGGGAACGCATGGCTACACCTTC	CASSYSRQGGTHGYTF
TRBV30	TRBJ1-4	-	-	TGTGCCTGGCGCCCGCGTGGTGCTAATGAAAAACTGTTTTTT	CAWRPRGANEKLFF
TRBV6-1	TRBJ2-1	TRBD2	-	TGTGCCAGCAGTGGGGCGCCGGGACTAGCCGTTAATGAGCAGTTCTTC	CASSGAPGLAVNEQFF
TRBV5-6	TRBJ1-6	TRBD1	-	TGTGCCAGCAGTGGACAGGGTATACGACCCCTCCACTTT	CASSGQGIRPLHF
TRBV6-5	TRBJ1-6	-	once	TGTGCCAGCAGTTACCCTCTCGGTCTTGATTCACCCCTCCACTTT	CASSYPLGLDSPLHF
TRBV28	TRBJ1-2	-	-	TGTGCCAGCAGACCCCCAGGGCGTGACTATGGCTACACCTTC	CASRPPGRDYGYTF
TRBV13	TRBJ2-7	TRBD1	-	TGTGCCAGCAGCTTAAATAAAGGACAGGGTTGGTACGAGCAGTACTTC	CASSLNKGQGWYEQYF
TRBV5-1	TRBJ1-4	TRBD1	few	TGCGCCAGCAGCTTCGGGACAGGGGTTGGATCGGAAGAAAAACTGTTTTTT	CASSFGTGVGSEEKLFF
TRBV7-6	TRBJ2-3	TRBD2	-	TGTGCCAGCTCGACTAGCGGGGGGCCCGGCCAAACAGATACGCAGTATTTT	CASSTSGGPGQTDTQYF
TRBV7-9	TRBJ1-4	TRBD1	-	TGTGCCAGCAGCAAGGGACAGGGGAATGAAAAACTGTTTTTT	CASSKGQGNEKLFF
TRBV7-2	TRBJ2-4	TRBD2	-	TGTGTCAGCAGCCCTGGGGGTAGCGGGGGGGCACTAGCCAAAAACATTCAGTACTTC	CVSSPGGSGGALAKNIQYF
TRBV5-4	TRBJ2-3	TRBD2	-	TGTGCCAGCACCCTAGCGGGGGGCACAGATACGCAGTATTTT	CASTLAGGTDTQYF
TRBV19	TRBJ2-3	-	-	TGTGCCAGTAGTGGCAGGAAAGTCACAGATACGCAGTATTTT	CASSGRKVTDTQYF
TRBV15	TRBJ2-1	TRBD2	once	TGTGCCACCAGCAGAGAGGCAGGGAGGGGCAATGAGCAGTTCTTC	CATSREAGRGNEQFF
TRBV4-2	TRBJ2-1	TRBD1	-	TGTGCCAGCAGCCCCAAGGGAAGGTCCGGGACAGGGGGCAGGAATGAGCAGTTCTTC	CASSPKGRSGTGGRNEQFF
TRBV9	TRBJ2-6	TRBD1	-	TGTGCCAGCAGCGCCCGGGACAGGGGGTTTGGGGCCAACGTCCTGACTTTC	CASSARDRGFGANVLTF
TRBV7-3	TRBJ2-1	TRBD1	many	TGTGCCAGCAGCCTCCGGGACAGGCCTAACAATGAGCAGTTCTTC	CASSLRDRPNNEQFF
TRBV18	TRBJ2-3	-	once	TGTGCCAGCTCACTCAACAGGGGAGGAGGCACAGATACGCAGTATTTT	CASSLNRGGGTDTQYF
TRBV5-4	TRBJ2-5	TRBD2	-	TGTGCCAGCAGCTCAACTAGCGGGGGGGCCCTGGAGACCCAGTACTTC	CASSSTSGGALETQYF
TRBV5-5	TRBJ2-3	TRBD1	-	TGTGCCAGCAGCGGGACAGGGGATCAGGGGGATACGCAGTATTTT	CASSGTGDQGDTQYF
TRBV6-1	TRBJ2-1	TRBD1	-	TGTGCCAGCAGTGAGTACGACAGGGGTTCCTACAATGAGCAGTTCTTC	CASSEYDRGSYNEQFF
TRBV3-1/TRBV3-2	TRBJ2-1	TRBD2	-	TGTGCCAGTTCCCATCTAGCGGGGCCCTACAATGAGCAGTTCTTC	CASSHLAGPYNEQFF
TRBV6-2/TRBV6-3	TRBJ2-7	-	-	TGTGCCAGCAGTCATCCCCCTTGGCTAGCAGGCGAGCAGTACTTC	CASSHPPWLAGEQYF
TRBV24-1	TRBJ2-3	-	-	TGTGCCACCAGTGATTATCGGGTGGCAGATACGCAGTATTTT	CATSDYRVADTQYF
TRBV19	TRBJ2-3	-	-	TGTGCCAGTAGTATGCAGGGCTTCACAGATACGCAGTATTTT	CASSMQGFTDTQYF
TRBV15	TRBJ2-3	TRBD2	-	TGTGCCACCAGCTCCCCGGGACTAGCGGGTCCGCAGGGAACGCAGTATTTT	CATSSPGLAGPQGTQYF